This T cell receptor (beta chain) comes out of a study of T-cell reconstitution after alpha-beta-depleted transplantation in children. Unique molecular identifiers were incorporated during preparation of the TCRbeta library. TCRdb re-called the PCR reads through MiXCR, storing one row per CDR3 protein. The sample consists of 90,000 to 100,000 distinct CDR3 sequences, less than 25% of them appearing once. This receptor was obtained from a boy aged 2-9 years with acute lymphoblastic leukemia, due to receive a stem cell transplant. The sequences come from PBMCs, collected before TCRalphabeta/CD19-depleted stem cell transplant.

The CDR3 DNA reads as TGCGCCAGCAGCCAAGACTACCAGGGGACCTTCAGCAAGACCCAGTACTTC. Residues: CASSQDYQGTFSKTQYF. The rearrangement uses TRBV4-3 and TRBJ2-5, with D perhaps matching TRBD1 (6 bases). The germline CDR1 and CDR2 sequences are LGHNA and YSLEER. This CDR3 contains 17 residues. V was shortened by 0 bases and J by 6 bases, with 20 bases between the two germline ends.